In this sample, the clone carrying this T cell receptor (beta chain) turned up a few times. What it binds is unknown. CDR1 and CDR2 from the germline V gene are SEHNR and FQNEAQ (reference sequence). Deletions cut 2 bases from V and 5 bases from J, with 6 bases between. The CDR3 consists of 12 residues. Researchers prepared the TCRbeta library using unique molecular identifiers, the study reports. Each CDR3 protein is one row after TCRdb ran MiXCR on the PCR reads. In the table there are 400,000 to 450,000 distinct CDR3 sequences, roughly two fifths of which are singletons. The data were taken from a study of T-cell reconstitution after alpha-beta-depleted transplantation in children. General study points: Recipient T cells and thymic progenitors that survived were the source of the high TCRbeta diversity seen at day 60 in some patients. About two months after transplant, alpha-beta T cells reportedly came from several hundred expanded graft clones. Newly produced T cells mostly provided counts and TCRbeta diversity after one year, as hyperexpanded clones declined.

The receptor was isolated from a girl under 10 years old with aplastic anemia, due to receive a stem cell transplant. Sequencing used PBMCs, obtained before TCRalphabeta/CD19-depleted stem cell transplant. The rearrangement uses TRBV7-9 and TRBJ2-5; D remains unclear. The CDR3 nucleotides are TGTGCCAGCAGCTTACGGAGCGAGACCCAGTACTTC. Protein: CASSLRSETQYF.